The next 7 T cell receptor beta chains were all read from a single sample in a study of shared clonotypes between healthy human individuals (TCRdb year 2020). Library prep was done by the immunoSEQ multiplex PCR assay. The table comes from immuneACCESS by way of TCRdb, which keeps in-frame sequences with V and J called. Part of the clones is missing from these tables; in studies checked, under half for an unresolved V gene and the rest for unknown reasons. The sample table records about 2.2 million clones; approximately 94% of these occur just once. More than 1.5% of the sample rests with the top ten. CD8 naive samples were obtained by positive selection for CCR7 among CD45RO-negative cells, yielding a CD45RA+CCR7+ population from which TemRA cells were excluded. The source material was naive CD8+ T cells from PBMCs. The cell subset or site label on this specimen signifies: CD45RA+CCR7+. The receptor source for this set is a man between 18 and 29 years old in good health. Some clones in this sample may be carry-over from other donors' samples.

With regard to this clone: The sample contains more than one DNA sequence encoding this CDR3. The chain combines TRBV4-1 with TRBJ2-7; no clear D. Trimming took off 0 bases at V and 3 bases at J, with 6 bases between the two ends. This CDR3 contains 13 residues. Germline CDR1 reads MGHRA; CDR2 reads YSYEKL. DNA for the CDR3: TGCGCCAGCAGCCAAGACGGAAGCTACGAGCAGTACTTC. As protein: CASSQDGSYEQYF.

Worth noting for this clone: The same CDR3 also results from other DNA sequences found in this sample. The chain couples TRBV28 to TRBJ2-7; D uncertain. Germline lookup yields CDR1 MDHEN and CDR2 SYDVKM. CDR3 length: 14 amino acids. Between the trimmed V and J ends, which lost 3 bases and 2 bases, there was a span of 11 bases. The CDR3 DNA reads TGTGCCAGCAGTTTTCGAGGCGCGGCCTACGAGCAGTACTTC. Its translation is CASSFRGAAYEQYF.

The chain links TRBV5-6 to TRBJ2-7, with 10 bases that match TRBD2. The CDR3 runs to 18 residues. Per the germline V gene, CDR1 is SGHDT and CDR2 is YYEEEE. Trimming removed 0 bases from V and 5 bases from J; junction bases left unmatched: 14. For the CDR3, the DNA is TGTGCCAGCAGCTTGGGGGGTGGTCGCCTAGCGGGAGAGAACGAGCAGTACTTC. Its protein is CASSLGGGRLAGENEQYF.

V is TRBV5-6 and J is TRBJ2-7; possible D gene TRBD2, 6 bases. Trimming stripped 2 bases from V and 0 bases from J, with 9 bases between. CDR1 is SGHDT, CDR2 YYEEEE, per germline. The CDR3 extends over 14 amino acids. The CDR3 DNA follows: TGTGCCAGCAGCTTTGGGGGAGGCTCCTACGAGCAGTACTTC. Translated, it gives CASSFGGGSYEQYF.

The chain recombines TRBV27 with TRBJ2-7, with 9 nucleotides matching TRBD2. Looked up from germline, CDR1 is MNHEY and CDR2 is SMNVEV (reference sequence). The junction had 7 bases not matched to a gene; V was cut back by 8 bases and J by 2 bases. The CDR3 loop spans 14 amino acids. In DNA form, the CDR3 reads TGTGCCAGCGGGCGGCTAGCGGGGACCTACGAGCAGTACTTC. As protein: CASGRLAGTYEQYF.

Details on this clone: The same CDR3 can be traced to other DNA sequences in this sample. The chain employs TRBV19 and TRBJ2-7; 11 nucleotides match TRBD2. Germline-derived CDR1 and CDR2 are LNHDA and SQIVND (reference sequence). J gave up 4 bases and V 3 bases, and 2 bases lay outside the gene matches. CDR3 length: 14 residues. The CDR3 region has the DNA TGTGCCAGTAGTATCACTAGCGGGAGTTACGAGCAGTACTTC. The encoded protein is CASSITSGSYEQYF.

The chain joins TRBV7-3 to TRBJ2-7, with D possibly being TRBD2 (6 bases). Germline V gene sequence: CDR1 SGHTA, CDR2 FQGTGA. The V end was cut by 4 bases, the J end by 3 bases, with 10 bases between. CDR3 length: 13 amino acids. CDR3 coding DNA: TGTGCCAGCAGCTCTCGGCGGGGCTACGAGCAGTACTTC. Encoded protein: CASSSRRGYEQYF. Using reference TRBV7-3 and TRBJ2-7 for the parts outside the CDR3, the full variable domain is GAGVSQTPSNKVTEKGKYVELRCDPISGHTALYWYRQSLGQGPEFLIYFQGTGAADDSGLPNDRFFAVRPEGSVSTLKIQRTERGDSAVYLCASSSRRGYEQYFGPGTRLTVT.